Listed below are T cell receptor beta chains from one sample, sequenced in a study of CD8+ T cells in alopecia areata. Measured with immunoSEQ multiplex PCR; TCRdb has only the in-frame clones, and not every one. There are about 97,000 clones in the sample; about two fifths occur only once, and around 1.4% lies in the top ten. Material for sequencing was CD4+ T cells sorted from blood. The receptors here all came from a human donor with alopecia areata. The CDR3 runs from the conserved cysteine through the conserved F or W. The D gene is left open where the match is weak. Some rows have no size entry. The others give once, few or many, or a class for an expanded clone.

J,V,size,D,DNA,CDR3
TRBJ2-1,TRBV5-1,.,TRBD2,TGCGCCAGCAGCTCTCAATGGACTAGCGGGAGGAGGGACAATGAGCAGTTCTTC,CASSSQWTSGRRDNEQFF
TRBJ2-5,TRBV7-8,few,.,TGTGCCAGCAGGCCACGGTGGGGTGAGACCCAGTACTTC,CASRPRWGETQYF
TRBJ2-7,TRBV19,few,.,TGTGCCAGTAGTGGGACTGTCTACGAGCAGTACTTC,CASSGTVYEQYF
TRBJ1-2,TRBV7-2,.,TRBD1,TGTGCCAGCAGCTCCCGGACAGGGACTGGCTACACCTTC,CASSSRTGTGYTF
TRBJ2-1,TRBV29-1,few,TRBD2,TGCAGCGTTGCACGCTTTAGTACTAGCGGGAGGGGCAATGAGCAGTTCTTC,CSVARFSTSGRGNEQFF
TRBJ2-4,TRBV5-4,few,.,TGTGCCAGCAGCCAAAATCCTCAGGGCATTCAGTACTTC,CASSQNPQGIQYF
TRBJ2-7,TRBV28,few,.,TGTGCCAGCAGGGCCAGGGTCGCCGAGCAGTACTTC,CASRARVAEQYF
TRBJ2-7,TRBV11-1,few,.,TGTGCCAGCAGGTTACGGACCGGGCCCACCTACGAGCAGTACTTC,CASRLRTGPTYEQYF
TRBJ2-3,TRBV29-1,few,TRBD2,TGCAGCGTTGAAGCCGGGTTAGCGGGAGGAGTCGATACGCAGTATTTT,CSVEAGLAGGVDTQYF
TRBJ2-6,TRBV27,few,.,TGTGCCAGCAGTTTAGCTGGGGCCAACGTCCTGACTTTC,CASSLAGANVLTF
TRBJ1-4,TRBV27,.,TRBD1,TGTGCCAGCAGCCGGGACAGGGGTGAAAAACTGTTTTTT,CASSRDRGEKLFF
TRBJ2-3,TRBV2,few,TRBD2,TGTGCCAGCACAGGACTAGCGGGAGATGGTACGCAGTATTTT,CASTGLAGDGTQYF
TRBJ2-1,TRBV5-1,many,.,TGCGCCAGCAGCTGGGGGTCTGGAGAGCAGTTCTTC,CASSWGSGEQFF
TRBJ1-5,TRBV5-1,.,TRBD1,TGCGCCAGCAGCCCCCGACAGGGCGGTCAGCCCCAGCATTTT,CASSPRQGGQPQHF
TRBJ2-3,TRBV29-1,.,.,TGCAGCGAGTCTAGCAAGGGGCAAGGTACGCAGTATTTT,CSESSKGQGTQYF
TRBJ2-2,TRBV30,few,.,TGTGCCTGGTCTGTTGGCGGGGAGCTGTTTTTT,CAWSVGGELFF
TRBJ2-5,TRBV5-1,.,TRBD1,TGCGCCAGCAGCTTGCGGAGACAGGGTGTCGAAGAGACCCAGTACTTC,CASSLRRQGVEETQYF
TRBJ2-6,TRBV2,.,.,TGTGCCAGCAGACGGGAAGCTGGGGCCAACGTCCTGACTTTC,CASRREAGANVLTF
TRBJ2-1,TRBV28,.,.,TGTGCCAGCAGTTTGCAGAGACCCGGCAATGAGCAGTTCTTC,CASSLQRPGNEQFF
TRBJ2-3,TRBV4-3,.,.,TGCGCCAGCAGCCAAGAAGCGACTAGCACAGATACGCAGTATTTT,CASSQEATSTDTQYF
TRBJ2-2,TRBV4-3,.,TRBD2,TGCGCCAGCAGCCAAGATAGGGCTAGCGGGGGCACCGGGGAGCTGTTTTTT,CASSQDRASGGTGELFF
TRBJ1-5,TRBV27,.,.,TGTGCCAGCAGGCGACAAGGGTATAGCAATCAGCCCCAGCATTTT,CASRRQGYSNQPQHF
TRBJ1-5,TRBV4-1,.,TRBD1,TGCGCCAGCAGCCAACCGACAGGGGCCAGTAGCAATCAGCCCCAGCATTTT,CASSQPTGASSNQPQHF
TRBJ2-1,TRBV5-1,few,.,TGCGCCAGCAGCGTTACTCCCTCCTACAATGAGCAGTTCTTC,CASSVTPSYNEQFF
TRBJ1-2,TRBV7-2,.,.,TGTGCCAGCAGCTTAACTCTCCTGGACCATGGCTACACCTTC,CASSLTLLDHGYTF
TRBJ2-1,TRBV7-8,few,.,TGTGCCAGCAGCTTAACCACAGGGACTGAGCAGTTCTTC,CASSLTTGTEQFF
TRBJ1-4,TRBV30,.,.,TGTGCCTGGACGGTGGGGACAACTAATGAAAAACTGTTTTTT,CAWTVGTTNEKLFF